The 30 T cell receptor beta chains reported below all come from one sample, sequenced in a study of cytomegalovirus exposure and HLA in healthy donors. A multiplex PCR was run with 60 Vbeta primers and 13 Jbeta primers. The method was immunoSEQ multiplex PCR; TCRdb's version includes in-frame clones alone and lacks a portion of them. The repertoire table contains tens of thousands of clones. The sample consisted of PBMCs. Receptors originate from a female donor in good health and CMV-seropositive.

The V and J genes are TRBV19 and TRBJ1-2; TRBD1 matches 10 bases. Losses at the gene ends were 6 bases for V and 4 bases for J; bases not matched to a gene: 5. The V gene's germline CDR1 is LNHDA and CDR2 SQIVND (reference sequence). The CDR3 runs to 14 residues. The CDR3 loop is CASRSRDRGYGYTF. CDR3 in DNA: TGTGCCAGTAGGTCCCGGGACAGGGGCTATGGCTACACCTTC.

The chain recombines TRBV6-5 with TRBJ1-1; D may be TRBD1 (5 bases). V was trimmed by 2 bases and J by 6 bases, leaving 13 bases between them. Germline assignment: CDR1 MNHEY and CDR2 SVGAGI. The CDR3 contains 14 residues. DNA for the CDR3: TGTGCCAGCAGTTACACCCCCTCAGGGTCTGAAGCTTTCTTT. It codes for CASSYTPSGSEAFF.

This chain connects TRBV5-1 to TRBJ1-1; a possible D gene is TRBD1 (6 bases). The V gene's germline CDR1 is SGHRS and CDR2 YFSETQ. The CDR3 runs to 14 residues. V was shortened by 2 bases and J by 6 bases, with 14 bases between the two germline ends. CDR3 amino acids: CASSLNTGIAEAFF. In DNA, the CDR3 is TGCGCCAGCAGCTTAAACACAGGGATCGCTGAAGCTTTCTTT. The whole variable domain, remainder taken from reference TRBV5-1 and TRBJ1-1, is KAGVTQTPRYLIKTRGQQVTLSCSPISGHRSVSWYQQTPGQGLQFLFEYFSETQRNKGNFPGRFSGRQFSNSRSEMNVSTLELGDSALYLCASSLNTGIAEAFFGQGTRLTVV.

V is TRBV14 and J is TRBJ1-2, with 7 bases matching TRBD1. Germline assignment: CDR1 SGHDN and CDR2 FVKESK. CDR3 length equals 13 residues. The V and J ends lost 3 bases and 4 bases, in that order; junction bases with no gene match: 2. The DNA for the CDR3 is TGTGCCAGCAGCCACGGGACAGTCTATGGCTACACCTTC. Its protein is CASSHGTVYGYTF.

The CDR3 DNA reads TGCAGCGTTGAGAGGTGGGCAGGGGACTATGGCTACACCTTC. This codes for CSVERWAGDYGYTF. The chain couples TRBV29-1 to TRBJ1-2; tentative D call: TRBD1 (6 bases). V was pared by 3 bases and J by 3 bases, with 14 bases between. The CDR3 spans 14 residues. Germline loops: CDR1 SQVTM, CDR2 ANQGSEA.

The CDR3 reads CASSWGRTAYNSPLHF. CDR3 DNA sequence: TGTGCCAGCAGTTGGGGGCGGACTGCCTATAATTCACCCCTCCACTTT. The gene calls are TRBV28 and TRBJ1-6, with a weak D call TRBD1 (6 bases). Germline V lookup: CDR1 MDHEN, CDR2 SYDVKM. The ends were cut back, 4 bases at V and 2 bases at J, with 12 bases in the middle. CDR3 length equals 16 residues. The entire variable domain, with the rest obtained from reference TRBV28 and TRBJ1-6, is as follows: DVKVTQSSRYLVKRTGEKVFLECVQDMDHENMFWYRQDPGLGLRLIYFSYDVKMKEKGDIPEGYSVSREKKERFSLILESASTNQTSMYLCASSWGRTAYNSPLHFGNGTRLTVT.

CDR3 protein: CASQAGWNQFF. For the CDR3, the DNA is TGTGCCAGCCAGGCGGGATGGAATCAGTTCTTC. The chain carries TRBV6-5 and TRBJ2-1; D possibly corresponds to TRBD2 (6 bases). Germline CDR1 reads MNHEY; CDR2 reads SVGAGI. The CDR3 is 11 amino acids. V lost 8 bases and J lost 13, with 15 bases in between.

The chain combines TRBV2 with TRBJ2-5, with D possibly matching TRBD1 (5 bases). The germline V gene has CDR1 SNHLY and CDR2 FYNNEI. This CDR3 is built from 14 residues. V lost 5 bases and J 1 base, leaving 11 bases between the germline ends. CDR3 sequence: CASSIYQGQETQYF. The CDR3 DNA is TGTGCCAGCAGTATATACCAGGGCCAAGAGACCCAGTACTTC.

The chain couples TRBV7-9 to TRBJ2-3; 9 nucleotides match TRBD2. Germline-derived CDR1 and CDR2 are SEHNR and FQNEAQ (reference sequence). Unmatched junction bases numbered 4, after V lost 1 base and J lost 2 bases. This CDR3 has 16 residues. The CDR3 nucleotides are TGTGCCAGCAGCTTAGAGGTAGCGGGGGCCACAGATACGCAGTATTTT. It translates to CASSLEVAGATDTQYF. Full variable domain (remainder filled in from reference TRBV7-9 and TRBJ2-3): DTGVSQNPRHKITKRGQNVTFRCDPISEHNRLYWYRQTLGQGPEFLTYFQNEAQLEKSRLLSDRFSAERPKGSFSTLEIQRTEQGDSAMYLCASSLEVAGATDTQYFGPGTRLTVL.

The V and J genes are TRBV6-5 and TRBJ1-2, with D perhaps matching TRBD1 (5 bases). Trimming took 0 bases from V and 8 from J, leaving 13 bases between them. The CDR3 runs 14 residues. Germline values: CDR1 MNHEY, CDR2 SVGAGI. Here the CDR3 reads CASSYSAGLKGYTF. For the CDR3, the DNA is TGTGCCAGCAGTTACTCGGCAGGGTTGAAGGGCTACACCTTC.

The chain carries TRBV18 and TRBJ2-7, with a tentative D call TRBD1 (5 bases). Per germline, CDR1 KGHSH and CDR2 LQKENI. V was cut by 3 bases and J by 0 bases, with 21 bases left in between. This CDR3 is built from 18 residues. CDR3 sequence reads: CASSPGSRQFRSSYEQYF. The CDR3, as DNA: TGTGCCAGCTCACCGGGATCCAGACAGTTCCGAAGCTCCTACGAGCAGTACTTC.

This chain joins TRBV5-1 and TRBJ2-1; 8 bases fit TRBD2. The V gene's germline CDR1 is SGHRS and CDR2 YFSETQ. V was clipped by 0 bases and J by 6 bases; unmatched bases: 8. There are 16 residues in the CDR3. The CDR3 spells CASSLVPGGPSNEQFF. CDR3 in DNA: TGCGCCAGCAGCTTGGTACCGGGAGGGCCGAGCAATGAGCAGTTCTTC.

The chain has TRBV18 and TRBJ1-6; 11 bases agree with TRBD1. The V and J ends lost 2 bases and 7 bases, in that order; junction bases with no gene match: 1. The germline V gene encodes CDR1 KGHSH and CDR2 LQKENI. The CDR3 has 15 amino acids. The CDR3 here is CASSPGQGANSPLHF. The CDR3 DNA is TGTGCCAGCTCACCAGGACAGGGGGCAAATTCACCCCTCCACTTT.

The V gene is TRBV18, the J gene TRBJ2-3; the match to TRBD2 covers 12 bases. This CDR3 is 15 amino acids long. Trimming took 6 bases from V and 5 from J; bases not matched to a gene: 6. Germline V gene lookup returns CDR1 KGHSH and CDR2 LQKENI. CDR3 sequence: CASSQTSGREDTQYF. In nucleotides, the CDR3 is TGTGCCAGCTCCCAGACTAGCGGGAGAGAAGATACGCAGTATTTT.

The chain has TRBV16 and TRBJ1-5; TRBD1 matches 10 bases. There are 19 residues in the CDR3. V trimming: 0 bases; J trimming: 0 bases; junction bases outside the gene matches: 8. Germline V gene data show CDR1 as KGHSY and CDR2 as FQNENV. In DNA form, the CDR3 reads TGTGCCAGCAGCCAATCGTGGTGGGACAGGGGTATTAGCAATCAGCCCCAGCATTTT. This codes for CASSQSWWDRGISNQPQHF.

The chain links TRBV7-2 to TRBJ2-7; D is unclear. The germline V and J ends were trimmed by 6 bases and 3 bases, with 18 bases remaining between them. Germline V CDR1 and CDR2: SGHTA, FQGNSA. The CDR3 runs 15 residues. The CDR3 region is CASSSPTVALYEQYF. The CDR3 DNA reads as TGTGCCAGCAGTTCCCCTACGGTCGCTCTCTACGAGCAGTACTTC.

V is TRBV19 and J is TRBJ2-7; D gene uncertain. V lost 3 bases and J 4 bases, leaving 10 bases between the germline ends. Looked up from germline, CDR1 is LNHDA and CDR2 is SQIVND (reference sequence). The CDR3 has 13 amino acids. CDR3: CASSIGRKYEQYF. DNA of the CDR3: TGTGCCAGTAGTATTGGCAGAAAGTACGAGCAGTACTTC.

The V call is TRBV5-4, the J call TRBJ2-7; 9 bases line up with TRBD2. This CDR3 is built from 15 residues. Per the germline V gene, CDR1 is SGHNT and CDR2 is YYREEE (reference sequence). The V segment lost 5 bases and the J segment 2 bases; nucleotides outside the gene matches: 8. The CDR3 nucleotides are TGTGCCAGCAGTAAGGAGCGGGGGGAGGCCTACGAGCAGTACTTC. Protein: CASSKERGEAYEQYF.

The rearrangement links TRBV5-1 to TRBJ2-3; possible D gene TRBD2, 6 bases. V was pared by 4 bases and J by 0 bases, with 15 bases between. The CDR3 is 16 amino acids. Germline V gene sequence: CDR1 SGHRS, CDR2 YFSETQ. DNA of the CDR3: TGCGCCAGCAGCCCCAATAGCGGCTCTAGCACAGATACGCAGTATTTT. Its translation is CASSPNSGSSTDTQYF.

Written as DNA, the CDR3 is TGTGCCAGCAGTTACCGGCAGGAAAATGAAAAACTGTTTTTT. Translating it yields CASSYRQENEKLFF. The J gene is TRBJ1-4, the V gene TRBV6-6, with no clear D. The germline CDR1 and CDR2 sequences are MNHNY and SVGAGI (reference sequence). The V end was cut by 2 bases, the J end by 5 bases, with 9 bases between. CDR3 size: 14 residues.

The gene calls are TRBV19 and TRBJ1-5, with 10 bases fitting TRBD1. Germline trimming cut 6 bases from V and 5 bases from J; bases unmatched to any gene: 4. CDR1 is LNHDA and CDR2 is SQIVND in the germline V gene (reference sequence). The CDR3 length is 14 residues. The CDR3 bases are TGTGCCAGTAGCCCGACAGGGGGCTATCAGCCCCAGCATTTT. It is translated as CASSPTGGYQPQHF.

The chain uses TRBV6-5 and TRBJ1-2, with TRBD1 identical over 7 bases. CDR3 length: 13 amino acids. Germline CDR1 and CDR2: MNHEY and SVGAGI. The ends lost 4 bases at V and 7 bases at J; junction bases unmatched: 6. The CDR3 is CASSSQGQRGYTF. The CDR3 bases are TGTGCCAGCAGTTCACAGGGGCAACGTGGCTACACCTTC.

This rearrangement joins TRBV15 to TRBJ2-4, with a possible D match to TRBD1 (6 bases). With 0 bases removed from V and 6 bases from J, the gap between germline ends came to 18 bases. This CDR3 contains 17 residues. Germline V gene data show CDR1 as LNHNV and CDR2 as YYDKDF (reference sequence). CDR3 residues: CATSREFQGWGLNIQYF. CDR3 coding DNA: TGTGCCACCAGCAGAGAATTTCAGGGGTGGGGGCTAAACATTCAGTACTTC.

The chain has TRBV29-1 and TRBJ2-7; D is undetermined. This CDR3 region has 12 residues. In germline, CDR1 is SQVTM, CDR2 ANQGSEA. V dropped 1 base and J dropped 1 base, with 5 bases sitting between them. The CDR3 spells CSVEGQSYEQYF. The CDR3, as DNA: TGCAGCGTTGAAGGACAATCCTACGAGCAGTACTTC.

This chain joins TRBV7-6 and TRBJ2-5; the D gene is possibly TRBD1 (6 bases). Germline V gene data show CDR1 as SGHVS and CDR2 as FNYEAQ. Trimming took 5 bases from V and 1 from J, leaving 11 bases between them. The CDR3 is 14 amino acids. The CDR3 spells CASSPRTVQETQYF. The CDR3 DNA follows: TGTGCCAGCAGCCCCCGGACAGTCCAAGAGACCCAGTACTTC.

The J gene is TRBJ2-7, the V gene TRBV6-5; possible D gene TRBD2, 7 bases. Trimming removed 2 bases at V and 6 bases at J, with 20 bases between. CDR1 is MNHEY, CDR2 SVGAGI, per germline. The CDR3 has 16 amino acids. This CDR3 is CASSYGYVGGPSEQYF. The CDR3 nucleotides are TGTGCCAGCAGTTACGGTTACGTGGGGGGGCCATCCGAGCAGTACTTC.

This chain joins TRBV6-1 and TRBJ2-1, with 9 nucleotides matching TRBD2. V was pared by 5 bases and J by 4 bases, with 6 bases of the junction left unmatched. This CDR3 has 15 residues. Germline assignment: CDR1 MNHNS and CDR2 SASEGT. The CDR3 coding sequence is TGTGCCAGCAGTAAGACTAGCGGTGATTACAATGAGCAGTTCTTC. Translation: CASSKTSGDYNEQFF.

V usage is TRBV14 and J usage is TRBJ2-1; 13 bases fit TRBD2. Germline CDR1 is SGHDN and CDR2 is FVKESK. Germline trimming cut 4 bases from V and 13 bases from J; bases unmatched to any gene: 10. The CDR3 covers 15 residues. The CDR3 nucleotides read TGTGCCAGCAGCCCAGCTAGGACTAGCGGGGGATCTCAGTTCTTC. Its translation is CASSPARTSGGSQFF.

V is TRBV7-8 and J is TRBJ2-1; 9 nucleotides agree with TRBD2. The CDR3 loop spans 17 amino acids. With V trimmed by 2 bases and J by 5 bases, 10 bases remained unmatched. The germline CDR1 and CDR2 sequences are SGHVS and FQNEAQ. For the CDR3, the DNA is TGTGCCAGCAGCTTAAGAGTCTGGCGGGGGGGGAACAATGAGCAGTTCTTC. It yields the protein CASSLRVWRGGNNEQFF.

The V gene is TRBV5-4, the J gene TRBJ2-3, with D perhaps TRBD1 (5 bases). Germline-derived CDR1 and CDR2 are SGHNT and YYREEE (reference sequence). Trimming stripped 5 bases from V and 0 bases from J, with 7 bases between. The CDR3 runs 13 residues. CDR3 DNA sequence: TGTGCCAGCAGTAAGGGGAGCACAGATACGCAGTATTTT. It is translated as CASSKGSTDTQYF.